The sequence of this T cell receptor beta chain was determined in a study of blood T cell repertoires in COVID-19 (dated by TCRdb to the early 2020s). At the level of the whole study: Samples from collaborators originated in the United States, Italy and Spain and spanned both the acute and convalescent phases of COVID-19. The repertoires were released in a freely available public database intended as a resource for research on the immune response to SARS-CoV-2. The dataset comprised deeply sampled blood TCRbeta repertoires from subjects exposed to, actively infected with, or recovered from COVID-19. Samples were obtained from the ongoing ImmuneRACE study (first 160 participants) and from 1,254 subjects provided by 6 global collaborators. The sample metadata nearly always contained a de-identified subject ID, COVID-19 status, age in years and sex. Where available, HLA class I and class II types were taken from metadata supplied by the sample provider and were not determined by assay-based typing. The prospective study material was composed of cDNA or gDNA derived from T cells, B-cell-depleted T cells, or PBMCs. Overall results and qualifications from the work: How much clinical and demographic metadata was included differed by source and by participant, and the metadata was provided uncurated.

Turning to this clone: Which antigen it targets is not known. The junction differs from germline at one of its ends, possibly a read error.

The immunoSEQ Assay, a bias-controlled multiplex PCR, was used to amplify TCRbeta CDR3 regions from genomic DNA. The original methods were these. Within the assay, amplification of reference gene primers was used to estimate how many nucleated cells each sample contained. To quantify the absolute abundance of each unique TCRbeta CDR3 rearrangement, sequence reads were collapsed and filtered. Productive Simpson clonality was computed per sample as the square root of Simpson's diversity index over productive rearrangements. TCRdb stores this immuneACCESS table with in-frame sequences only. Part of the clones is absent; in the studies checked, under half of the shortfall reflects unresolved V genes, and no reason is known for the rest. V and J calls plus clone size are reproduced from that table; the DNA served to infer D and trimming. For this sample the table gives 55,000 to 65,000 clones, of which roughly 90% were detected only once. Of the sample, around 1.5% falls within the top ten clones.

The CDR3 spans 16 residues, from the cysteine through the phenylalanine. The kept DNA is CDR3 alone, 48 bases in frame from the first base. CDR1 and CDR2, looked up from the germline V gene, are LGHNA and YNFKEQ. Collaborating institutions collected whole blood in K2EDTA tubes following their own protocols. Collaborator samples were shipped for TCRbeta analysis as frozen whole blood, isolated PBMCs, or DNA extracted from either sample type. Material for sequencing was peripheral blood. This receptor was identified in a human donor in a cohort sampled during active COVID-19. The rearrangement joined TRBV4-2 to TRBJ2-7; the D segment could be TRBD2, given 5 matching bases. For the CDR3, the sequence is CASGQEGLNEPYEQYF. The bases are TGTGCCAGCGGCCAAGAAGGACTGAACGAACCCTACGAGCAGTACTTC.